The sequence of this T cell receptor (beta chain) was determined in a study of blood T cell repertoires in COVID-19. Whole-study context: From the United States, Italy and Spain came samples of acute and convalescent COVID-19.

The CDR3 runs to 17 residues. Germline loops: CDR1 LNHDA, CDR2 SQIVND (reference sequence). J gave up 7 bases and V 5 bases, and 18 bases lay outside the gene matches. The method was immunoSEQ multiplex PCR; TCRdb's version includes in-frame clones alone and lacks a portion of them. The sample shows 200,000 or so clones, about 85% of them seen only once. V gene TRBV19 combines with J gene TRBJ1-1, with TRBD1 matching over 8 bases. This TCR was sampled from a man between 65 and 85 years old with active or convalescent COVID-19. The specimen sequenced was peripheral blood. CDR3 protein: CASSPRHLKTGVSEAFF. The CDR3 DNA sequence: TGTGCCAGTAGTCCTAGACATTTGAAGACAGGGGTAAGTGAAGCTTTCTTT.